The following is a T cell receptor (beta chain) sequence with its context. The antigen remains undetermined. Germline V lookup: CDR1 GTSNPN, CDR2 SVGIG (reference sequence). V lost 3 bases, J lost 9 bases, and 9 bases lay in between. This CDR3 is built from 11 residues. This sample stems from a study of T cells in Graves' hyperthyroidism and ophthalmopathy. Findings and limits, study-wide: Most thyroid clonotypes expanded above 0.001 were also detected in blood.

It was RNA transcripts that yielded the amplified TCR beta CDR3 regions. A first-round RT-PCR of the TCR CDR3 used the HTBI primer set. TCRdb processed the multiplex PCR reads anew with MiXCR; each CDR3 protein has one entry. Here the sample spans approximately 380,000 distinct CDR3 sequences, roughly 19% being singletons. The sample comprised blood. This receptor was taken from a woman aged 18-29 years with Graves' hyperthyroidism. J is TRBJ2-1 and V is TRBV30; no clear D. The CDR3 here is CAWSPSFEQFF. As DNA, the CDR3 is TGTGCCTGGAGCCCTAGTTTTGAGCAGTTCTTC.